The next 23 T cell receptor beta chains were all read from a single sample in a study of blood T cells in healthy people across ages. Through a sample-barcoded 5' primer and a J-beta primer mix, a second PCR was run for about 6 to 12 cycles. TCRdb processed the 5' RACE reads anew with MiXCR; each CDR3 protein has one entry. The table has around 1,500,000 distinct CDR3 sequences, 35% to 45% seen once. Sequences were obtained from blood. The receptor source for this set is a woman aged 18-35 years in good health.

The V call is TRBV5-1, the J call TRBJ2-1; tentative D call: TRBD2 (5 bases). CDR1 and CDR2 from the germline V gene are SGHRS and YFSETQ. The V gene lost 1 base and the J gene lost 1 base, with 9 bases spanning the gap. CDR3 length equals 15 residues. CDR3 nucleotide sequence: TGCGCCAGCAGCTTGCTTGGGGAGTCCTACAATGAGCAGTTCTTC. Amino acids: CASSLLGESYNEQFF.

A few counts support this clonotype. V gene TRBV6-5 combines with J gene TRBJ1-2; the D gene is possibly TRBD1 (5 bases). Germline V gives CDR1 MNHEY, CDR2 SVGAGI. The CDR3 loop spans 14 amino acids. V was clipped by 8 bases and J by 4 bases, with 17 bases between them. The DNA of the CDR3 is TGTGCCAGCGCAAGGACCGGGGGGATCTATGGCTACACCTTC. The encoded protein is CASARTGGIYGYTF.

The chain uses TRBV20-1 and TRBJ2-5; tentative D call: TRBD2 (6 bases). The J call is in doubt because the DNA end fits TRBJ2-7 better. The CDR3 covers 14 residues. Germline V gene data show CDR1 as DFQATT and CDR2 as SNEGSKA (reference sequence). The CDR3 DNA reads TGCAGTGCTAGGGGTTGGCGGGGTGACTACGAGCAGTACTTC. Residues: CSARGWRGDYEQYF.

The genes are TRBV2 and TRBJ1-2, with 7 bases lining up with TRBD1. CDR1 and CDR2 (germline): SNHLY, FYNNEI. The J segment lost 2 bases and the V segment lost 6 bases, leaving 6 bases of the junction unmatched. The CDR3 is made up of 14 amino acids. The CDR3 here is CASRPGQPNYGYTF. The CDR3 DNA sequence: TGTGCCAGCAGACCGGGACAGCCAAACTATGGCTACACCTTC.

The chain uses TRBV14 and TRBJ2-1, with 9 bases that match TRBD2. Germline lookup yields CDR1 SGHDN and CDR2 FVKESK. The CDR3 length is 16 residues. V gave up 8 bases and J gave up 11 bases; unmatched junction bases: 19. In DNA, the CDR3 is TGTGCCAGCGCACAAAGGGGGCTAGCGGGGTTCGATAAGCAGTTCTTC. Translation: CASAQRGLAGFDKQFF.

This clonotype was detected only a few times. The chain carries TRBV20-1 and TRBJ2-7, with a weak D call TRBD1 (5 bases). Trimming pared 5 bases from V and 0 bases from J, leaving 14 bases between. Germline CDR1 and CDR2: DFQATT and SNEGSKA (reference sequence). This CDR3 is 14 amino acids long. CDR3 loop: CSAGSTENSYEQYF. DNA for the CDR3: TGCAGTGCTGGCTCGACAGAAAACTCCTACGAGCAGTACTTC.

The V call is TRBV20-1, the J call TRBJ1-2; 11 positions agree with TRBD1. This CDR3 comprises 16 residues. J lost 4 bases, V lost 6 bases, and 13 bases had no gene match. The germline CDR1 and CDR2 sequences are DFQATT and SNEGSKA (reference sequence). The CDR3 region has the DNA TGCAGTGCCAATCCCGGGACAGGGGGTTTTTCCTATGGCTACACCTTC. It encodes CSANPGTGGFSYGYTF.

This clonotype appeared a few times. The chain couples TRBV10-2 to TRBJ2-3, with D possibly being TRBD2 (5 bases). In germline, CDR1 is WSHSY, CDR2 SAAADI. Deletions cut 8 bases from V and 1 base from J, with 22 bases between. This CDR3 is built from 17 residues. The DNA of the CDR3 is TGCGCCAGCTCCTCGGGGTTTCTCTTCGATGGCACAGATACGCAGTATTTT. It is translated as CASSSGFLFDGTDTQYF.

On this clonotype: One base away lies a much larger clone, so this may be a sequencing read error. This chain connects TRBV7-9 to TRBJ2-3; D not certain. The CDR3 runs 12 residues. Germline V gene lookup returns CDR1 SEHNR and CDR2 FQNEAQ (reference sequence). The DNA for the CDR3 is TGTGCCGGCAGCTCGCTCACAGATACGCAGTATTTT. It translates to CAGSSLTDTQYF.

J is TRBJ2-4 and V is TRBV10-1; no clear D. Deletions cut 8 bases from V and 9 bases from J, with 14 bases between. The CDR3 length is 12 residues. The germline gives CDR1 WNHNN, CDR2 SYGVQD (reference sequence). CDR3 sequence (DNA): TGCGCCAGCTCTTCCCAAGGCGGCATTCAGTACTTC. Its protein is CASSSQGGIQYF.

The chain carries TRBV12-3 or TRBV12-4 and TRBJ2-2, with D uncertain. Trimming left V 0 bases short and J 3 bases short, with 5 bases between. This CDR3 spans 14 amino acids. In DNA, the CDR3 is TGTGCCAGCAGTTTAGCGCTAGACACCGGGGAGCTGTTTTTT. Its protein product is CASSLALDTGELFF.

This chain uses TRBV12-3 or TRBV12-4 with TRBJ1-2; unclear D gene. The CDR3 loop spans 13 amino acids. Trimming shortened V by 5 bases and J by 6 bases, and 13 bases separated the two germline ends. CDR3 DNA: TGTGCCAGCAGTAAAACAAGCGTTGATGGCTACACCTTC. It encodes CASSKTSVDGYTF.

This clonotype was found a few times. Written as DNA, the CDR3 is TGCGCCAGCAGGGCGGTATTCGGCCCGAGCTCCTACGAGCAGTACTTC. This sequence encodes CASRAVFGPSSYEQYF. The gene calls are TRBV10-2 and TRBJ2-7; D is ambiguous. Germline CDR1 is WSHSY and CDR2 is SAAADI. V dropped 6 bases and J dropped 0 bases, with 18 bases sitting between them. The CDR3 is 16 residues long.

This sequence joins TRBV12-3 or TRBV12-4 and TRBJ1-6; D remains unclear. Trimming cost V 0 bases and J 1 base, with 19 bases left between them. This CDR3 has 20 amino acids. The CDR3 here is CASSLAAALKMSSYNSPLHF. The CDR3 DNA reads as TGTGCCAGCAGTTTAGCCGCCGCCCTTAAAATGAGTTCCTATAATTCACCCCTCCACTTT.

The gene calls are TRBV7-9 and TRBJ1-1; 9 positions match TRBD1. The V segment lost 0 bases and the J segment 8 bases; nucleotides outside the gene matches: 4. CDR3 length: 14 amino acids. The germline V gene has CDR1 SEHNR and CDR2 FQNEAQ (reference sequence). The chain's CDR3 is CASSLASGTGEAFF. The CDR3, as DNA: TGTGCCAGCAGCTTAGCCTCCGGGACAGGGGAAGCTTTCTTT.

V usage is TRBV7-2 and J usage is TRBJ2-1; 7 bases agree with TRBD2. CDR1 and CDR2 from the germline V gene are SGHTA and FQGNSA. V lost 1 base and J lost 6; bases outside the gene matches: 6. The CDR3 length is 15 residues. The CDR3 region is CASSLVGTNFNEQFF. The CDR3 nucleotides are TGTGCCAGCAGCTTAGTGGGGACTAACTTCAATGAGCAGTTCTTC.

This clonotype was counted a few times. DNA for the CDR3: TGTGCCAGCAGCACTAGCGCGAGCTCCTACAATGAGCAGTTCTTC. This codes for CASSTSASSYNEQFF. V usage is TRBV11-2 and J usage is TRBJ2-1; 7 bases line up with TRBD2. The CDR3 covers 15 residues. Germline-derived CDR1 and CDR2 are SGHAT and FQNNGV. The junction had 4 bases not matched to a gene; V was cut back by 5 bases and J by 0 bases.

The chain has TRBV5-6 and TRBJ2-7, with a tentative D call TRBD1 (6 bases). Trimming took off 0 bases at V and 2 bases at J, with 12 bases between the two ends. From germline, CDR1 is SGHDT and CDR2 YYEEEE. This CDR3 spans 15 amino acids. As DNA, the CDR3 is TGTGCCAGCAGCTTGGGGGAGACAGGCACCTACGAGCAGTACTTC. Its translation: CASSLGETGTYEQYF.

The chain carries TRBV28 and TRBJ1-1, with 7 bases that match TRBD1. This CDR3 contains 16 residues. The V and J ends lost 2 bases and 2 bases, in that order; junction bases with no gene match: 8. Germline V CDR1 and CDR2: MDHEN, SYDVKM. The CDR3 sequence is CASSLNDRDSNTEAFF. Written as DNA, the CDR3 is TGTGCCAGCAGTTTAAACGACCGGGACAGCAACACTGAAGCTTTCTTT.

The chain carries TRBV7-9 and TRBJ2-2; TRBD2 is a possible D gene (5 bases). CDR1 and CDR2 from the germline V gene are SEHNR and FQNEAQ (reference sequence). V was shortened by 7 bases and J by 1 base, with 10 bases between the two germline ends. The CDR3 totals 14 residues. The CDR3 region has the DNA TGTGCCAGCATTGGCGGAGGGAACACCGGGGAGCTGTTTTTT. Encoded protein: CASIGGGNTGELFF.

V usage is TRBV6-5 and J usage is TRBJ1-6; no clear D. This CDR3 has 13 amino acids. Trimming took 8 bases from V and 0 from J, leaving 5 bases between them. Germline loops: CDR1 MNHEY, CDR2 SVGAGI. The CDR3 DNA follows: TGTGCCAGCTCCGGCTCCTATAATTCACCCCTCCACTTT. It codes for CASSGSYNSPLHF.

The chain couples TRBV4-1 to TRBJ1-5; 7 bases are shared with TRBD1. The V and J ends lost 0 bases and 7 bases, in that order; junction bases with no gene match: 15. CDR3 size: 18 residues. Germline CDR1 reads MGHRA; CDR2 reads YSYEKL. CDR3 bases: TGCGCCAGCAGCCAAGATAGGGGACAGCAAGAACGGCGGCAGCCCCAGCATTTT. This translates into CASSQDRGQQERRQPQHF.

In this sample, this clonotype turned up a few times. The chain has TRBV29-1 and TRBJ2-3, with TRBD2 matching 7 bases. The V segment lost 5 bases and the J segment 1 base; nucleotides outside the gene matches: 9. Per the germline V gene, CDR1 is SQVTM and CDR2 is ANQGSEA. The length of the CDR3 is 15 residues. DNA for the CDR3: TGCAGCGTTACCGGGGGGAGGGAAGGCACAGATACGCAGTATTTT. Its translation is CSVTGGREGTDTQYF.